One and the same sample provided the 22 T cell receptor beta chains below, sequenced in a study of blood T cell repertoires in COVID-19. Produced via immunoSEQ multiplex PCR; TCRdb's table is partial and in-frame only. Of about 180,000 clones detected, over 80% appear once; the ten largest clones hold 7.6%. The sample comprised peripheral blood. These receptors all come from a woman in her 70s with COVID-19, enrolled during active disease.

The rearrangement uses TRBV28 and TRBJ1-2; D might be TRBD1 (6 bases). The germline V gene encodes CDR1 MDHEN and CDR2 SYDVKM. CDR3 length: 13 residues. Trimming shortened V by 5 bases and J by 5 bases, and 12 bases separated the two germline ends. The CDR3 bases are TGTGCCAGCAGTATAGACAGGCTATATGGCTACACCTTC. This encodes CASSIDRLYGYTF.

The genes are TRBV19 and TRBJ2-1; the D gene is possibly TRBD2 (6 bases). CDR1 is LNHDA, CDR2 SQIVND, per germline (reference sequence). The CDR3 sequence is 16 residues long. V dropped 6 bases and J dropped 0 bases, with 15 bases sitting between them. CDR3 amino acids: CASRGGSASSYNEQFF. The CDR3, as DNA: TGTGCCAGTAGGGGGGGTAGCGCAAGCTCCTACAATGAGCAGTTCTTC.

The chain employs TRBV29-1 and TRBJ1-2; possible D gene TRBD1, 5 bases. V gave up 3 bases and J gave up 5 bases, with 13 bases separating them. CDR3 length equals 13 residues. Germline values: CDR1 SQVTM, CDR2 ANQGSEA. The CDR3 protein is CSVDGQGKYGYTF. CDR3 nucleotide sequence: TGCAGCGTTGACGGGCAGGGAAAATATGGCTACACCTTC.

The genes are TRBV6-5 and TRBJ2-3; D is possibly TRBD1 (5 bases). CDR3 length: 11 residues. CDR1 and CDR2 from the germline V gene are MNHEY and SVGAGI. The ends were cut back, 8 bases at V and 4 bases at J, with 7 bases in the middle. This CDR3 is CASQGPDTQYF. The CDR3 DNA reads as TGTGCCAGCCAGGGTCCAGATACGCAGTATTTT.

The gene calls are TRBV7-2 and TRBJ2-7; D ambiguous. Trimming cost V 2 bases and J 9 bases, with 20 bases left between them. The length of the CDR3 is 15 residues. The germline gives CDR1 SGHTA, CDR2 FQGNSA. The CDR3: CASSLMSASHTGQYF. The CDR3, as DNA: TGTGCCAGCAGCTTAATGAGTGCATCCCATACGGGGCAGTACTTC.

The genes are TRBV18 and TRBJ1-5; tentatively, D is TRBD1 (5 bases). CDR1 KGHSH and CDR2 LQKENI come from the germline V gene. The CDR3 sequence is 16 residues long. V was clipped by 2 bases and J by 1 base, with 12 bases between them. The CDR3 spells CASSPSQGTSNQPQHF. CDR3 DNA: TGTGCCAGCTCACCAAGCCAGGGAACGAGCAATCAGCCCCAGCATTTT.

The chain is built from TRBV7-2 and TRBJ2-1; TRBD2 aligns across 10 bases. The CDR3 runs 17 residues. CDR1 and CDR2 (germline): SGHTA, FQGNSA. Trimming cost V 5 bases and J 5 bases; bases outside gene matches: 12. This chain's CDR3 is CASSHYLAGGRHNEQFF. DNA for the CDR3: TGTGCCAGCAGCCATTATTTAGCGGGAGGACGACACAATGAGCAGTTCTTC.

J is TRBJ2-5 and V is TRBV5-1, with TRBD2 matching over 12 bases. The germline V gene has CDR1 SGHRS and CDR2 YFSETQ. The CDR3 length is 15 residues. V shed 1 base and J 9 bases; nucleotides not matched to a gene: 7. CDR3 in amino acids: CASSLLPSGRAAQYF. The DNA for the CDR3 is TGCGCCAGCAGCTTGCTTCCTAGCGGGAGGGCCGCCCAGTACTTC.

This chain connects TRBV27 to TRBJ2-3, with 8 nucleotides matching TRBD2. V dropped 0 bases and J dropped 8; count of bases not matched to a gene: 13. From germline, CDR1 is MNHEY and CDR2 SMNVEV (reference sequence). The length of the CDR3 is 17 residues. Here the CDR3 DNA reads TGTGCCAGCAGTTTATCGAGGCTAGCGGGTTCCCAAGGTACGCAGTATTTT. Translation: CASSLSRLAGSQGTQYF.

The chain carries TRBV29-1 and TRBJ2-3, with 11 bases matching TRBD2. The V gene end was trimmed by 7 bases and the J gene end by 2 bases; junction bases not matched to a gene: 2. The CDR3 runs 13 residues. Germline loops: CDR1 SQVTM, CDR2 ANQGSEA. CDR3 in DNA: TGCAGCGAACTAGCGGGAGACACAGATACGCAGTATTTT. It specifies CSELAGDTDTQYF.

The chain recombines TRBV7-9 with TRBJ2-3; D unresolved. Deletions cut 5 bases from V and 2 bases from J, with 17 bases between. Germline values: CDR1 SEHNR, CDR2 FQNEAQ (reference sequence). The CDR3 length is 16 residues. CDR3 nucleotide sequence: TGTGCCAGCAGCCTGGCAGGAAGCCAATTCACAGATACGCAGTATTTT. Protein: CASSLAGSQFTDTQYF. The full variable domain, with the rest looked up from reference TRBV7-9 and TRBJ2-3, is DTGVSQNPRHKITKRGQNVTFRCDPISEHNRLYWYRQTLGQGPEFLTYFQNEAQLEKSRLLSDRFSAERPKGSFSTLEIQRTEQGDSAMYLCASSLAGSQFTDTQYFGPGTRLTVL.

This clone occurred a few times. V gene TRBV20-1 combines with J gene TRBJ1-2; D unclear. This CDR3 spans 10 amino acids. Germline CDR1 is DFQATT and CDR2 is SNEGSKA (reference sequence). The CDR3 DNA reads TGCTGGGCGGGAGGACCTGGCTACACCTTC. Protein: CWAGGPGYTF.

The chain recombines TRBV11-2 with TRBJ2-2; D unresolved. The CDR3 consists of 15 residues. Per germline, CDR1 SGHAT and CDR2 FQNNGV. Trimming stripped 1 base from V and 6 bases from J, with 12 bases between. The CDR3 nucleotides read TGTGCCAGCAGCTTAGTTGCTAGTTTAGCCGGGGAGCTGTTTTTT. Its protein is CASSLVASLAGELFF.

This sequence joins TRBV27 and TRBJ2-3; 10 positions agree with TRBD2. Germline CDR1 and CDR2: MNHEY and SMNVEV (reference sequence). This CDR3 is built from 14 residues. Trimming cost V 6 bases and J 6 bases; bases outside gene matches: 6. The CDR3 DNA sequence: TGTGCCAGCAGGAAGCGGGAGGGCAGCGATACGCAGTATTTT. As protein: CASRKREGSDTQYF.

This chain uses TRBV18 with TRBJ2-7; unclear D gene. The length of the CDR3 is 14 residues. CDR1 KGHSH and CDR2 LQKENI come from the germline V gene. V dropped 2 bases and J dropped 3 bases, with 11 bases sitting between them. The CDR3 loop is CASSPDRLNYEQYF. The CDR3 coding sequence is TGTGCCAGCTCACCAGATCGACTGAACTACGAGCAGTACTTC.

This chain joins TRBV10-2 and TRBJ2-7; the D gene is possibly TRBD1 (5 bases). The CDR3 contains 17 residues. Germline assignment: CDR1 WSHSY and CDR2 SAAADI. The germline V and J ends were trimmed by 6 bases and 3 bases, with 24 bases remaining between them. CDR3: CASSQWPQGASYYEQYF. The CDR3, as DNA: TGCGCCAGCAGCCAATGGCCCCAGGGCGCATCTTACTACGAGCAGTACTTC.

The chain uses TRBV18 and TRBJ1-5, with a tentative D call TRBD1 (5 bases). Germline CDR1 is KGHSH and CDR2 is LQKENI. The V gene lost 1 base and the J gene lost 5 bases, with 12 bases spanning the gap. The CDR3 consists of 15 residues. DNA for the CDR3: TGTGCCAGCTCACCACGGGCTGGGGGGGATCAGCCCCAGCATTTT. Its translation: CASSPRAGGDQPQHF.

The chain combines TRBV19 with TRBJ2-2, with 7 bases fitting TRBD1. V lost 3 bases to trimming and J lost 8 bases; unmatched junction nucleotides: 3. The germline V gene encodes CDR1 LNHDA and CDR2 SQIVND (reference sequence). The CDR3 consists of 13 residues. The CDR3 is CASSIRGPGELFF. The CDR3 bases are TGTGCCAGTAGTATTAGGGGGCCTGGGGAGCTGTTTTTT.

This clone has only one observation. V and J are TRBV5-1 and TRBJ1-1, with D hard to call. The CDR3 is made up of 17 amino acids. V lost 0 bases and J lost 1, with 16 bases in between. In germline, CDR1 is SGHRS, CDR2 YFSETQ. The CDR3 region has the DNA TGCGCCAGCAGCTTGGAGAATCTAGGACTGACGAACACTGAAGCTTTCTTT. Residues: CASSLENLGLTNTEAFF.

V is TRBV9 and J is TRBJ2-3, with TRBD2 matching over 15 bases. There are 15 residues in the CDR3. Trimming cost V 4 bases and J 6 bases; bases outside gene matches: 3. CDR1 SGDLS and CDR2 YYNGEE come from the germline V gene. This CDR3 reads CASSLGTSGRDTQYF. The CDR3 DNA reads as TGTGCCAGCAGCCTAGGGACTAGCGGGAGGGATACGCAGTATTTT.

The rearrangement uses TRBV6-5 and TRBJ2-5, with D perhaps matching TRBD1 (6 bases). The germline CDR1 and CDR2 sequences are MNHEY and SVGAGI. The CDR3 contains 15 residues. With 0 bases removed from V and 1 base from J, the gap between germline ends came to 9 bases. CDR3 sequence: CASSYSPRGQETQYF. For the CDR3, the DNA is TGTGCCAGCAGTTACTCCCCCAGGGGCCAAGAGACCCAGTACTTC.

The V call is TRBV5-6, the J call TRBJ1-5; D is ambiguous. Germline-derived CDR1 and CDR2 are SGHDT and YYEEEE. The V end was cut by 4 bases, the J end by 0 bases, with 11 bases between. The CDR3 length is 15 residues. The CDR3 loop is CASSRGFYSNQPQHF. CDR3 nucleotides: TGTGCCAGCAGCAGAGGGTTTTATAGCAATCAGCCCCAGCATTTT.